One T cell receptor beta chain is described in this entry. What it binds is unknown. Germline values: CDR1 MNHEY, CDR2 SMNVEV (reference sequence). This CDR3 is built from 12 residues. V was shortened by 5 bases and J by 7 bases, with 11 bases between the two germline ends. The protocol was immunoSEQ multiplex PCR, while the TCRdb copy is restricted to in-frame clones and leaves out a portion. The sample has roughly 11,000 clones, roughly 81% seen once. Brentuximab vedotin exposure varied among the patients, all of whom had relapsed after autologous stem cell transplantation. Patients' outcomes at their best amounted to complete response, partial response or progressive disease. The data were taken from a study of PD-1 blockade in classical Hodgkin lymphoma. General study points: Patients who responded completely had about the same baseline diversity as newly diagnosed patients. Healthy donors were reported to have higher baseline TCR diversity than newly diagnosed patients. CD4+ TCR diversity climbed significantly by C4D1, unlike CD8+ TCR diversity.

The sequenced sample was peripheral blood mononuclear cells (PBMCs), obtained at baseline. The chain carries TRBV27 and TRBJ1-2; a possible D gene is TRBD1 (5 bases). This clonotype was obtained from a human donor with classical Hodgkin lymphoma. The CDR3 DNA sequence: TGTGCCAGCAGTCGCCAGGGTGGTGGCTACACCTTC. Translation: CASSRQGGGYTF.